A selection of T cell receptor beta chains follows, all from one sample in a study of control samples from healthy donors and cancer patients. The assay was immunoSEQ multiplex PCR, and TCRdb's table has in-frame clones only and misses some. The table has approximately 150,000 clones, 85% to 90% seen once. The source material was PBMCs. The source of these receptors is a man aged 50 to 60 with head and neck cancer. CDR3s include the opening cysteine and the closing phenylalanine or tryptophan. D genes are given only for firm matches. Where a row states a size, it is once, few, many or the class of an expanded clone; other rows omit it.

j_gene: TRBJ2-1; v_gene: TRBV19; d_gene: -; abundance: -; CDR3aa: CASTSLKAPYNEQFF; CDR3nt: TGTGCCAGTACCTCCCTGAAAGCACCCTACAATGAGCAGTTCTTC
j_gene: TRBJ2-2; v_gene: TRBV20-1; d_gene: -; abundance: few; CDR3aa: CSASWDTGTGELFF; CDR3nt: TGCAGTGCTAGTTGGGACACCGGCACCGGGGAGCTGTTTTTT
j_gene: TRBJ2-7; v_gene: TRBV27; d_gene: -; abundance: -; CDR3aa: CASSSPPTGQYF; CDR3nt: TGTGCCAGCAGTTCCCCGCCGACGGGGCAGTACTTC
j_gene: TRBJ1-2; v_gene: TRBV19; d_gene: -; abundance: -; CDR3aa: CASSIDLLQFSLSSYGYTF; CDR3nt: TGTGCCAGTAGTATAGATCTTTTGCAGTTTTCTCTGTCGTCCTATGGCTACACCTTC
j_gene: TRBJ1-5; v_gene: TRBV28; d_gene: -; abundance: -; CDR3aa: CASSSRQANSNQPQHF; CDR3nt: TGTGCCAGCAGTTCGAGACAGGCGAATAGCAATCAGCCCCAGCATTTT
j_gene: TRBJ2-3; v_gene: TRBV10-1; d_gene: -; abundance: -; CDR3aa: CASSESVGGGTDTQYF; CDR3nt: TGCGCCAGCAGTGAGTCCGTTGGGGGAGGCACAGATACGCAGTATTTT
j_gene: TRBJ2-2; v_gene: TRBV30; d_gene: -; abundance: few; CDR3aa: CAWSVQGTGELFF; CDR3nt: TGTGCCTGGAGTGTACAGGGAACAGGGGAGCTGTTTTTT
j_gene: TRBJ2-1; v_gene: TRBV4-2; d_gene: TRBD2; abundance: -; CDR3aa: CASSQDGGIYNEQFF; CDR3nt: TGTGCCAGCAGCCAAGACGGGGGGATCTACAATGAGCAGTTCTTC
j_gene: TRBJ1-5; v_gene: TRBV6-5; d_gene: -; abundance: -; CDR3aa: CASTDGYNPQHF; CDR3nt: TGTGCCAGCACAGACGGGTACAATCCCCAGCATTTT
j_gene: TRBJ1-5; v_gene: TRBV7-2; d_gene: TRBD1; abundance: -; CDR3aa: CASSPGTGFRAQHF; CDR3nt: TGTGCCAGCAGCCCCGGGACAGGGTTTAGAGCCCAGCATTTT
j_gene: TRBJ1-1; v_gene: TRBV7-9; d_gene: -; abundance: -; CDR3aa: CASSWGREAFF; CDR3nt: TGTGCCAGCAGCTGGGGGAGAGAAGCTTTCTTT
j_gene: TRBJ2-1; v_gene: TRBV3-1/TRBV3-2; d_gene: -; abundance: -; CDR3aa: CASSQDRWGADEQFF; CDR3nt: TGTGCCAGCAGCCAAGATCGCTGGGGGGCAGATGAGCAGTTCTTC
j_gene: TRBJ1-1; v_gene: TRBV6-5; d_gene: -; abundance: -; CDR3aa: CASSSRDGLEAFF; CDR3nt: TGTGCCAGCAGTTCCCGGGACGGATTAGAAGCTTTCTTT
j_gene: TRBJ2-7; v_gene: TRBV7-3; d_gene: TRBD2; abundance: few; CDR3aa: CASSPSGSGEQYF; CDR3nt: TGTGCCAGCAGCCCTAGCGGGAGCGGCGAGCAGTACTTC
j_gene: TRBJ1-4; v_gene: TRBV27; d_gene: -; abundance: -; CDR3aa: CASSLLQGTNEKLFF; CDR3nt: TGTGCCAGCAGTCTCCTGCAGGGCACTAATGAAAAACTGTTTTTT
j_gene: TRBJ2-5; v_gene: TRBV7-9; d_gene: TRBD1; abundance: -; CDR3aa: CASSPDRSQETQYF; CDR3nt: TGTGCCAGCAGCCCGGACAGGAGCCAAGAGACCCAGTACTTC
j_gene: TRBJ1-5; v_gene: TRBV7-9; d_gene: -; abundance: -; CDR3aa: CASSLGPGFNQPQHF; CDR3nt: TGTGCCAGCAGCTTAGGGCCGGGGTTCAATCAGCCCCAGCATTTT
j_gene: TRBJ1-1; v_gene: TRBV6-5; d_gene: -; abundance: once; CDR3aa: CASSYQGLPSLHF; CDR3nt: TGTGCCAGCAGCTATCAGGGGTTGCCTTCCCTACACTTT
j_gene: TRBJ1-1; v_gene: TRBV5-1; d_gene: -; abundance: -; CDR3aa: CASSSGQWGVEAFF; CDR3nt: TGCGCCAGCAGCTCAGGGCAATGGGGTGTGGAAGCTTTCTTT
j_gene: TRBJ2-3; v_gene: TRBV7-2; d_gene: TRBD2; abundance: few; CDR3aa: CASSGGLAHGGRDTQYF; CDR3nt: TGTGCCAGCAGCGGTGGACTAGCCCACGGTGGTAGGGATACGCAGTATTTT
j_gene: TRBJ2-2; v_gene: TRBV27; d_gene: -; abundance: -; CDR3aa: CASSLDRRANTGELFF; CDR3nt: TGTGCCAGCAGTTTGGACAGAAGGGCAAACACCGGGGAGCTGTTTTTT
j_gene: TRBJ2-1; v_gene: TRBV2; d_gene: TRBD2; abundance: -; CDR3aa: CASRGLAGRNEQFF; CDR3nt: TGTGCCAGCAGGGGACTAGCGGGAAGAAATGAGCAGTTCTTC
j_gene: TRBJ2-1; v_gene: TRBV25-1; d_gene: -; abundance: -; CDR3aa: CASSEAGPPNEQFF; CDR3nt: TGTGCCAGCAGTGAAGCAGGTCCCCCCAATGAGCAGTTCTTC
j_gene: TRBJ1-5; v_gene: TRBV29-1; d_gene: -; abundance: -; CDR3aa: CSVSTGGAGQPQHF; CDR3nt: TGCAGCGTTTCTACGGGGGGGGCAGGGCAGCCCCAGCATTTT
j_gene: TRBJ1-2; v_gene: TRBV18; d_gene: -; abundance: once; CDR3aa: CASSPDSQGGYGYTF; CDR3nt: TGTGCCAGCTCACCAGACAGCCAGGGAGGCTATGGCTACACCTTC
j_gene: TRBJ1-3; v_gene: TRBV5-1; d_gene: -; abundance: -; CDR3aa: CASSLASGSGNTIYF; CDR3nt: TGCGCCAGCAGCTTGGCCTCAGGGTCTGGAAACACCATATATTTT
j_gene: TRBJ1-4; v_gene: TRBV7-9; d_gene: -; abundance: -; CDR3aa: CASSPRGGTNEKLFF; CDR3nt: TGTGCCAGCAGCCCCCGGGGCGGAACTAATGAAAAACTGTTTTTT
j_gene: TRBJ1-5; v_gene: TRBV2; d_gene: -; abundance: few; CDR3aa: CASRGTAEGYSNQPQHF; CDR3nt: TGTGCCAGCAGAGGAACAGCCGAGGGGTATAGCAATCAGCCCCAGCATTTT
j_gene: TRBJ2-5; v_gene: TRBV5-1; d_gene: TRBD1; abundance: -; CDR3aa: CASSSLGTGQETQYF; CDR3nt: TGCGCCAGCAGCTCCCTTGGGACAGGGCAAGAGACCCAGTACTTC